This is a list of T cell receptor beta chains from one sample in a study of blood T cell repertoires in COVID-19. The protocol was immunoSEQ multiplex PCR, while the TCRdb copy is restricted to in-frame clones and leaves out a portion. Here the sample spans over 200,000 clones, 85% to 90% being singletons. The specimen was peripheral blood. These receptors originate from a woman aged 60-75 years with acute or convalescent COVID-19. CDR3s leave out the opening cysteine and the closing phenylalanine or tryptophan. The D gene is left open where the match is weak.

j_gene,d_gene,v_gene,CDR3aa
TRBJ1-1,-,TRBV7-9,ASSFTRSNTEAF
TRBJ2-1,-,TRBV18,ASSRGAGSYNEQF
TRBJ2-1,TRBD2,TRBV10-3,AISGLAGVSEQF
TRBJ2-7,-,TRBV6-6,ASSSPKELNRPY
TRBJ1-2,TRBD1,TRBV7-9,ASSDRDLGNYGYT
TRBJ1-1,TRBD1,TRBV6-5,ASNRGDTEAF
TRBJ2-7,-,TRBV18,ASSRGTTYEQY
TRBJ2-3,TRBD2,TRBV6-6,ASSLLAGVTDTQY
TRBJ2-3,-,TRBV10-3,AIRASEGTDTQY
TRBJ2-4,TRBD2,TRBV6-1,ASSERGGLRSIQY
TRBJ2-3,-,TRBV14,ASSHEGPGSQDTQY
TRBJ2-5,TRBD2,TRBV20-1,SASTLAGLRETQY
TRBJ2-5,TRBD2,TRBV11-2,ASSFRLAGGQETQY
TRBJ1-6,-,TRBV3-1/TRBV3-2,ASSEGIWSSYNSPLH
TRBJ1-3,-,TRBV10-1,ASSEDGGSGNTIY
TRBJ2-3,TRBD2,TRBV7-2,ARTSGGTDTQY
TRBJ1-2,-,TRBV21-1,ASSPRRPGQERTPLGYT
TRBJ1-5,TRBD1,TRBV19,ASSITGGNQPQH
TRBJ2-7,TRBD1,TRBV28,ASSARWDRVYEQY
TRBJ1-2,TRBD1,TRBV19,ASSIGDRYGYT
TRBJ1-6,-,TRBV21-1,ASSKGRVFYSPLH
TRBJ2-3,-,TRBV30,AWTLALTDTQY
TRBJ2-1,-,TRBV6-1,ASSEEPSSYNEQF
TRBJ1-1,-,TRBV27,ASSTRANTEAF
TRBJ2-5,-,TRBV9,ASSVLGGSGETQY
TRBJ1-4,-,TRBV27,ASSLGAGDEKLF
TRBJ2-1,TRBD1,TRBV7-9,ANVEGAVDNEQF
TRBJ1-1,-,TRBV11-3,ASSEGVSNTEAF
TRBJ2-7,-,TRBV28,ATEDWQVQGEQY
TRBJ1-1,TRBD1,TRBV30,AWRDRGEAF
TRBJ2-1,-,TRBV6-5,ASRGRVYNEQF
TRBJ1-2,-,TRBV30,AWSEGEDYGYT
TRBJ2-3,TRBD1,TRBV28,ASSSRQGETDTQY
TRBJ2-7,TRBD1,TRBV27,ASSRRQGSYEQY
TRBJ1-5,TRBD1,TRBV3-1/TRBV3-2,ASSHRRPGTGEDQPQH
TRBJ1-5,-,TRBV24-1,ATSDFELQPQH
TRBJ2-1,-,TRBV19,ASSFGGYYNEQF
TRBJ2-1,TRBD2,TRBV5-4,ASSLVLAGAQF
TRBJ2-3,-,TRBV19,ASSIRGPSTDTQY
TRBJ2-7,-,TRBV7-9,ASSSTLLIRDEVEQY
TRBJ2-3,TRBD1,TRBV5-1,ASSSTGQTPDTQY
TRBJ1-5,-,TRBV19,ASSIRDQPQH
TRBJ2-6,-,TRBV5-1,ASSESSGANVLT
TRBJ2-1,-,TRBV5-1,ASSLFLVGGVGDNEQF
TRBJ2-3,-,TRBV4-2,ASSQSHTDTQY
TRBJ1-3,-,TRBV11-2,ASSRQLSGNTIY
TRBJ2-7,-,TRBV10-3,AIGPASSDYEQY
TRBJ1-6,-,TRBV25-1,ASSEPAGVNSPLH
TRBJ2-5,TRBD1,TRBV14,ASSRGTVARETQY
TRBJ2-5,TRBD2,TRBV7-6,ASSSPTGTSGRTQQY
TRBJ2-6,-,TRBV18,ASSPPTELNSGANVLT
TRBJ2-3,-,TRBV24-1,ATRATVTDTQY
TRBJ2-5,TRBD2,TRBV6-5,ASRKSGSGETQY
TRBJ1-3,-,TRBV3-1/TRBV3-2,ASSQAPGHTGNTIY
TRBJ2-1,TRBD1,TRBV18,ASSPPGRQGYNEQF
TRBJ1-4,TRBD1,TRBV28,ASRPSDRANEKLF
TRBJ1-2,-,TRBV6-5,ASSYFRGRDGYT
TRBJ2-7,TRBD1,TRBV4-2,ASSQTTTGQGYEQY
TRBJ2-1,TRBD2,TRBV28,ASSPRGSGRVGEQF
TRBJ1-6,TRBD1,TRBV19,ASSILGDRGISPLH